The TCR beta chain under discussion was sequenced for a study of PD-1 blockade in mismatch repair-deficient tumors (dated by TCRdb to the late 2010s). Describing the broader study: The trial enrolled some 90 consecutive patients with 12 mismatch repair-deficient cancer types between September 2013 and late 2016, all previously treated and progressing. Tumor-associated T cell clones in the peripheral blood of patients responding to PD-1 blockade were tracked using deep sequencing of TCR CDR3 regions.

Based on the germline V gene (reference sequence), the CDR1 and CDR2 sequences are MNHEY and SMNVEV. The CDR3 runs 21 residues from the cysteine to the phenylalanine. The DNA shown is the 63-base CDR3, in frame from base 1. V has 4 bases trimmed and J has 6 bases trimmed; junction bases matching no gene number 26. Note on this clone: Its cognate antigen has yet to be identified. The sample holds no much larger clone one base away, and base qualities are not on file.

Receptor libraries were prepared by the immunoSEQ multiplex PCR assay. TCRdb carries this immuneACCESS record with in-frame sequences only. Its versions omit some clonotypes, under half of them owing to an unresolved V gene in the studies checked, with the rest unexplained. The table for this sample lists around 120,000 clones; 86% of them were counted only once. The ten largest make up roughly 14% of the sample. Here is what the overall study found, with its caveats: After pembrolizumab, tumor-resident clones, which were often undetectable in blood before treatment, expanded rapidly and then contracted, generally ahead of radiologic responses.

For every enrolled patient, mismatch repair deficiency was confirmed by either polymerase chain reaction or immunohistochemistry. TCR sequencing was carried out for a few patients who responded to pembrolizumab therapy. In the phase II trial, pembrolizumab PD-1 blockade was tested prospectively in advanced mismatch repair-deficient cancers, no matter which tissue of origin the cancers came from. Peripheral blood T cell samples were serially collected before and at multiple times after PD-1 blockade was started. Blood sampling time points were reported as weeks after the first dose of pembrolizumab.

The clonotype comes from an adult with mismatch repair-deficient cancer. Sequencing used peripheral blood, obtained 44 weeks after starting pembrolizumab. Here the chain combines TRBV27 and TRBJ2-3, and 9 bases in between align with TRBD1. The DNA reads TGTGCCAGCAGTTCGGGGACAGGGTGGTACCGGGACTCCGCCTTCGGGGATACGCAGTATTTT. The resulting protein is CASSSGTGWYRDSAFGDTQYF.